The clone carrying this T cell receptor beta chain was seen only once. Its specificity is not known. This specimen belongs to a study of cytotoxic CD8 clonotypes in ibrutinib-treated CLL. Clones were sequenced by immunoSEQ multiplex PCR, and TCRdb holds only the in-frame ones, with some missing. The sample includes a few hundred thousand clones, roughly 70% seen only once; the top ten take approximately 6%. Study-level findings and limits: Once treatment began, public clonotypes, which were uncommon, contracted or stayed stable. Sustained-remission patients were sampled at one set of times and progressing patients at different ones.

Germline loops: CDR1 SNHLY, CDR2 FYNNEI. The CDR3 runs to 14 residues. V gave up 5 bases and J gave up 5 bases; unmatched junction bases: 5. The origin of this receptor is a human donor with chronic lymphocytic leukemia. V gene TRBV2 combines with J gene TRBJ1-2; 10 nucleotides agree with TRBD1. Material: PBMCs, obtained after 36 months of ibrutinib treatment. CDR3 loop: CASSTGTGVYGYTF. For the CDR3, the DNA is TGTGCCAGCAGTACCGGGACAGGGGTATATGGCTACACCTTC.